These T cell receptor beta chains were read from a single sample in a study of glioma-infiltrating T cells. Each CDR3 protein is one row after TCRdb ran MiXCR on the multiplex PCR reads. The sample has 300,000 to 400,000 distinct CDR3 sequences, 35% to 45% seen once; the top ten hold about 12%. Sequencing was done on a sample of glioma tissue, nonneoplastic brain tissue, or PBMCs (not recorded which). The source is a human donor with low-grade glioma or glioblastoma, undergoing nonglioma brain surgery, or in good health (not recorded which). The CDR3 runs from the conserved cysteine through the conserved F or W. A D gene is named only where the DNA matches it firmly. Clone size is stated in some rows and not others, as once, few, many or a class when expanded.

J gene | D gene | V gene | CDR3 length | clone size | CDR3 DNA | CDR3 protein
TRBJ2-1 | TRBD2 | TRBV28 | 18 | many | TGTGCCAGCAGTTTACCCCGCAGGGAGGGACTTGCCTACAATGAGCAGTTCTTC | CASSLPRREGLAYNEQFF
TRBJ2-2 | TRBD1 | TRBV27 | 15 | - | TGTGCCAGCACCAAGACAGGGGTCGCCACCGGGGAGCTGTTTTTT | CASTKTGVATGELFF
TRBJ1-5 | TRBD1 | TRBV19 | 15 | few | TGTGCCAGTAGTATTGGGACAGAAAAAAATCAGCCCCAGCATTTT | CASSIGTEKNQPQHF
TRBJ1-2 | - | TRBV27 | 16 | many | TGTGCCAGCGCAAGCCGGGATTTTATGATAATGGATGGCTACACCTTC | CASASRDFMIMDGYTF
TRBJ2-7 | - | TRBV13 | 13 | - | TGTGCCAGCAGCTACAGGGCCTACTACGAGCAGTACTTC | CASSYRAYYEQYF
TRBJ1-2 | - | TRBV20-1 | 13 | few | TGCAGTGCTAGTGGTCTGGAAAGCTATGGCTACACCTTC | CSASGLESYGYTF
TRBJ2-3 | - | TRBV6-1 | 15 | many | TGTGCCAGCAGTGGATCCCCGCATAGGGTAGATACGCAGTATTTT | CASSGSPHRVDTQYF
TRBJ1-5 | - | TRBV20-1 | 12 | - | TGCAGTGCTAGAATACGGGATCAGCCCCAGCATTTT | CSARIRDQPQHF
TRBJ2-3 | - | TRBV7-2 | 13 | few | TGTGCCAGCAGTCCAGCTAGAACAGATACGCAGTATTTT | CASSPARTDTQYF
TRBJ1-5 | - | TRBV27 | 13 | many | TGTGCCAGCAGTACACGACGGGCATCGCCCCAGCATTTT | CASSTRRASPQHF
TRBJ1-5 | TRBD1 | TRBV15 | 15 | many | TGTGCCACCAGCAGAAGGACAGGGGATAGTCAGCCCCAGCATTTT | CATSRRTGDSQPQHF
TRBJ1-1 | - | TRBV14 | 14 | few | TGTGCCAGCAGCGTTACAGGGTTGAGTACTGAAGCTTTCTTT | CASSVTGLSTEAFF
TRBJ1-2 | TRBD1 | TRBV7-2 | 13 | few | TGTGCCAGCAGCCCGCGGGACAGAGGGGGCTACACCTTC | CASSPRDRGGYTF
TRBJ2-1 | TRBD2 | TRBV4-2 | 14 | few | TGTGCCAGCAGCCCACTTTTGGGGGGGAATGAGCAGTTCTTC | CASSPLLGGNEQFF
TRBJ2-1 | - | TRBV19 | 10 | - | TGTGCCAGTAGCGGCTATGAGCAGTTCTTC | CASSGYEQFF
TRBJ2-6 | - | TRBV20-1 | 19 | few | TGCAGTGCTAGAGGGGTATTGGGGACACCGATCTCTGGGGCCAACGTCCTGACTTTC | CSARGVLGTPISGANVLTF
TRBJ2-7 | - | TRBV28 | 14 | - | TGTGCCAGCAGTTTATGGGACAGAGATTACGAGCAGTACTTC | CASSLWDRDYEQYF
TRBJ1-6 | TRBD1 | TRBV7-2 | 16 | - | TGTGCCAGCAGCTTAGTGGGGACAGGGGGTCAATCACCCCTCCACTTT | CASSLVGTGGQSPLHF
TRBJ2-7 | TRBD2 | TRBV28 | 15 | - | TGTGCCAGCAGCACCGAAAGCGGGAGGCTAGTAGAGCAGTACTTC | CASSTESGRLVEQYF
TRBJ2-3 | - | TRBV20-1 | 18 | - | TGCAGTGCTAGAGGTCAGGGGAGTTGGACTTCTAGCACAGATACGCAGTATTTT | CSARGQGSWTSSTDTQYF
TRBJ2-7 | - | TRBV28 | 14 | few | TGTGCCAGCAGTATCCGGGACATTTCCTACGAGCAGTACTTC | CASSIRDISYEQYF
TRBJ2-3 | - | TRBV27 | 15 | - | TGTGCCAGCAGTTTATTTCCCGGAATCACAGATACACAGTATTTT | CASSLFPGITDTQYF
TRBJ1-1 | TRBD1 | TRBV12-3/TRBV12-4 | 12 | few | TGTGCCAGCAGTCCCCTGACAGGGGAAGCTTTCTTT | CASSPLTGEAFF
TRBJ2-1 | - | TRBV3-1 | 16 | few | TGTGCCAGCAGCCAAGATAGCCCGGACTTCTACAATGAGCAGTTCTTC | CASSQDSPDFYNEQFF
TRBJ2-3 | TRBD2 | TRBV20-1 | 15 | many | TGCAGTGCTAGAGTCCTAGCGGGAGGGTCAGATACGCAGTATTTT | CSARVLAGGSDTQYF
TRBJ1-2 | TRBD1 | TRBV28 | 14 | - | TGTGCCTGCAGTTTATCAGGGGGCGTAGGTGGCTACACCTTC | CACSLSGGVGGYTF
TRBJ2-7 | TRBD1 | TRBV7-2 | 14 | many | TGTGCCAGCAGCTGGGGGCAGGGGGCCTACGAGCAGTACTTC | CASSWGQGAYEQYF
TRBJ2-1 | TRBD2 | TRBV12-3/TRBV12-4 | 16 | few | TGTGCCAGCAGACCCATACTAGCGGGAGAAAGCAATGAGCAGTTCTTC | CASRPILAGESNEQFF
TRBJ2-5 | TRBD2 | TRBV18 | 15 | few | TGTGCCAGCTCACCAGGGGAGGGAAGTCAAGAGACCCAGTACTTC | CASSPGEGSQETQYF
TRBJ1-5 | - | TRBV4-1 | 15 | many | TGCGCCAGCAGCCAAGAGTCCAGGGGTAATCAGCCCCAGCATTTT | CASSQESRGNQPQHF
TRBJ2-5 | - | TRBV4-1 | 15 | few | TGCGCCAGCAGCCCGGGACTGCTAAGTATAGAGACCCAGTACTTC | CASSPGLLSIETQYF
TRBJ1-1 | TRBD1 | TRBV28 | 12 | many | TGTGCCAGCAGCCTTCGACAGGGTCGAGCTTTCTTT | CASSLRQGRAFF
TRBJ1-3 | - | TRBV19 | 14 | - | TGTGCCAGTAGTACAGGAGACTCTGGAAACACCATATATTTT | CASSTGDSGNTIYF
TRBJ1-4 | TRBD1 | TRBV18 | 14 | - | TGTGCCAGCTCTCCGGACAGGGAGAATGAAAAACTGTTTTTT | CASSPDRENEKLFF
TRBJ1-6 | - | TRBV5-4 | 15 | - | TGTGCCAGCAGCTTGGCGGCCAGGGCTGATTCACCCCTCCACTTT | CASSLAARADSPLHF
TRBJ2-7 | - | TRBV20-1 | 13 | - | TGCAGTGCTAGCGCGCCTCCCGCCTACGAGCAGTACTTC | CSASAPPAYEQYF
TRBJ2-1 | TRBD2 | TRBV5-5 | 15 | - | TGTGCCAGCAGCCAGCGGGAGAAGACTTACAATGAGCAGTTCTTC | CASSQREKTYNEQFF
TRBJ2-1 | - | TRBV28 | 11 | few | TGTGCCAGCAGGGAAGAGGTTGAGCAGTTCTTC | CASREEVEQFF
TRBJ2-7 | - | TRBV28 | 20 | - | - | CASSFYICSARDLDSYEQYF
TRBJ2-7 | - | TRBV27 | 13 | - | TGTGCCAGCAGTATCCCGGGTAGCAAAGAGCAGTACTTC | CASSIPGSKEQYF
TRBJ1-5 | - | TRBV19 | 14 | - | TGTGCCATCTCCTCTGGGCTCACCAATCAGCCCCAGCATTTT | CAISSGLTNQPQHF
TRBJ2-1 | TRBD2 | TRBV6-5 | 16 | - | TGTGCCAGCAGTTACCCCGGCGCTAGCGGGAGGGATGAGCAGTTCTTC | CASSYPGASGRDEQFF
TRBJ2-6 | TRBD1 | TRBV27 | 17 | few | TGTGCCAGCAGGTCCGGGACAGGGAGGGCTGGGGCCAACGTCCTGACTTTC | CASRSGTGRAGANVLTF
TRBJ2-1 | TRBD2 | TRBV20-1 | 16 | few | TGCAGTGCTAGCAAGTCCGGGACTAGCGGAAACAATGAGCAGTTCTTC | CSASKSGTSGNNEQFF
TRBJ1-5 | - | TRBV3-1 | 16 | few | TGTGCCAGCAGCCAGGGGTTACAGGGAAGGGGTCAGCCCCAGCATTTT | CASSQGLQGRGQPQHF
TRBJ2-2 | TRBD2 | TRBV4-2 | 16 | few | TGTGCCAGCAGCCAGGCTCTAGCGGGAAACACCGGGGAGCTGTTTTTT | CASSQALAGNTGELFF
TRBJ2-1 | - | TRBV18 | 12 | few | TGTGCCAGCTCACCAATGGGGTTAGAGCAGTTCTTC | CASSPMGLEQFF
TRBJ2-1 | - | TRBV12-3/TRBV12-4 | 16 | - | TGTGCCAGCAGTTCAGTTGCGGGAGAGGGGGGAACTGAGCAGTTCTTC | CASSSVAGEGGTEQFF
TRBJ1-5 | TRBD1 | TRBV15 | 16 | - | TGTGCCACCAGCACAGGGGGGGGTCGAGGAGGTCAGCCCCAGCATTTT | CATSTGGGRGGQPQHF
TRBJ1-1 | - | TRBV7-2 | 14 | many | TGTGCCAGCAGCCCTCAGGGCTGGAGCACTGAAGCTTTCTTT | CASSPQGWSTEAFF
TRBJ2-3 | - | TRBV20-1 | 16 | once | TGCAGTGCTAGAGTAACCCGACTAGTGGGAGGAGATACGCAGTATTTT | CSARVTRLVGGDTQYF
TRBJ2-2 | - | TRBV6-1 | 14 | - | TGTGCCAGCACCCCTCAACTAGACGCCGGGGAGCTGTTTTTT | CASTPQLDAGELFF
TRBJ2-5 | TRBD2 | TRBV12-3/TRBV12-4 | 15 | few | TGTGCCAGCAGAAGACTAGCGGTCGTCGGAGAGACCCAGTACTTC | CASRRLAVVGETQYF
TRBJ1-5 | - | TRBV28 | 16 | many | TGTGCCAGCAGTTTATTCGAGGGATTTTACAATCAGCCCCAGCATTTT | CASSLFEGFYNQPQHF